This T cell receptor beta chain was captured by sequencing in a study of lymphopenia after photon versus proton radiotherapy. Study-level results: Oligoclonal CD8+ Temra expansion after nadir drove photon patients' diversity drop. A bigger post-nadir fall in TCR diversity correlated inversely with survival time in deceased patients. Under photons, naive T cells and diversity fell while effector/memory populations rose.

The germline V gene has CDR1 SEHNR and CDR2 FQNEAQ (reference sequence). Losses at the gene ends were 5 bases for V and 6 bases for J; bases not matched to a gene: 8. There are 15 residues in the CDR3. Data came from immunoSEQ multiplex PCR; TCRdb stores just in-frame clones and leaves some out. The sample lists around 17,000 clones, approximately 80% occurring once. In regard to this clone: Its antigen remains unknown.

This material consisted of peripheral blood, taken from a patient treated with proton-based radiotherapy. The V call is TRBV7-9, the J call TRBJ1-4; 8 positions agree with TRBD1. This TCR was sampled from a man aged 65-85 years with pancreatic cancer. Written as DNA, the CDR3 is TGTGCCAGCAGCAAGATAGGACAGGGTCATGAAAAACTGTTTTTT. Its protein product is CASSKIGQGHEKLFF.